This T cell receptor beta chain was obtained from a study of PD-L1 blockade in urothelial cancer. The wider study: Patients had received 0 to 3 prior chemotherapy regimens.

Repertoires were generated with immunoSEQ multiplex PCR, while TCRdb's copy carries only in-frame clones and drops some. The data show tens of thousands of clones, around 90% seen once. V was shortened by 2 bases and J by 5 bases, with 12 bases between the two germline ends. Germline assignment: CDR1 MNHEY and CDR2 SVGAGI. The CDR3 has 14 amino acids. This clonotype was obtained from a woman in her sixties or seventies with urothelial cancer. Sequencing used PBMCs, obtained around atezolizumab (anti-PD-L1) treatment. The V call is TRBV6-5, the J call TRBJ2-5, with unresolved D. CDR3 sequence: CASSYASGQETQYF. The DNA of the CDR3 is TGTGCCAGCAGTTACGCCTCGGGTCAGGAGACCCAGTACTTC.